This TCR beta chain was retrieved from a study of technical replicates of blood from a few donors. The assay was immunoSEQ multiplex PCR, and TCRdb's table has in-frame clones only and misses some. Altogether over 55,000 clones are present, about 86% being singletons, with the ten largest covering approximately 5.1%. This CDR3 is 11 amino acids long. Germline CDR1 and CDR2: MNHEY and SVGAGI. The V end lost 2 bases, the J end lost 8 bases, and 3 bases lay between the germline ends. Input material: PBMCs. This TCR derives from a human donor in good health. Some clones in this sample may be carry-over from other donors' samples. The chain links TRBV6-5 to TRBJ2-2; D not resolved. DNA for the CDR3: TGTGCCAGCAGTTACCGTGGGGAGCTGTTTTTT. Its translation: CASSYRGELFF.